This T cell receptor (beta chain) was captured by sequencing in a study of cytomegalovirus exposure and HLA in healthy donors (dated by TCRdb to 2015 to 2018). For context, the study as a whole: An earlier analysis of a few hundred of the donors reported approximately 280 Gb of sequence data and about 120 million unique TCR beta sequences obtained from around 180 million T cells. The study profiled the T cell repertoires of 666 subjects by immunosequencing and related them to cytomegalovirus serostatus. HLA typing included class I and class II loci at four-digit resolution. The number of donors typed differed by locus, with roughly 620-630 for A, B, C, DRB1 and DQB1, roughly 550 for DQA1, some 570 for DPA1, and 450 to 480 for DPB1. The study aimed to test whether cataloging public T cell receptors could reveal signatures of past pathogen exposure. Several DR-DQ haplotypes were treated as single units for association and clustering because of strong linkage in the cohort. A later analysis re-examined previously published TCR beta repertoires from over 500 donors and added high-resolution HLA genotyping to investigate patterns of TCR occurrence. An earlier analysis of about 600 of the donors used high-throughput TCR beta sequencing to judge whether each TCR beta V gene segment behaved as functional or pseudogenic. The study combined high-throughput TCR immunosequencing, statistical association of individual TCRs with disease status, and machine learning to predict cytomegalovirus infection status. A later genetic analysis took genome-wide SNP genotypes for 398 of the 666 donors and used that subset as a discovery cohort. Rather than drawing on any new phenotypic data, the later analysis identified candidate immune exposures from TCR beta sequences and the way those sequences occurred across donors. Of the 398 genotyped donors, 65% to 90% were placed in the genetic ancestry cluster associated with self-reported Caucasian donors. In addition to the first cohort of approximately 650 subjects, a separate validation cohort of approximately 120 different subjects was used. Alongside the repertoire data, information on donor age, sex, ethnicity and CMV serostatus was compiled. All discovery cohort repertoires had been generated using a single sequencing platform. Approximately 300 gigabases of sequencing data and approximately 84 million unique TCR sequences were included in an early release covering about 700 HLA-typed donors. Among roughly 400 genotyped donors of the cohort, an average of around 250,000 unique TCR beta nucleotide sequences was sequenced per donor, of which 15% to 20% were non-productive.

Library method: the immunoSEQ multiplex PCR assay. For the multiplex PCR, a mixture combining 60 forward primers for TCR Vbeta segments and 13 reverse primers for TCR Jbeta segments was used. Amplification of the CDR3 region of rearranged TCR beta genes was performed with a multiplex PCR assay on genomic DNA. The amplified TCR beta libraries were sequenced on the Illumina HiSeq System as 87-base-pair reads. The paper's data handling went like this. A later analysis tallied around 82 million unique TCR beta chains across the approximately 670 repertoires, and approximately 12 million of those chains were shared by two or more donors. Raw reads were error-corrected and collapsed into unique sequences by a nearest-neighbor algorithm in which closely related sequences were merged to remove PCR and sequencing errors. CDR3 sequences were aligned to IMGT reference sequences to assign V, D and J gene segments. Each retained sequence needed at least a six-nucleotide match to both a V gene segment and a J gene segment. A rearrangement was called productive if the CDR3 had no stop codons and remained in frame with V and J, and every other rearrangement was called non-productive. Following IMGT convention, CDR3 was defined as the stretch from the second conserved V-encoded cysteine up to the conserved J-encoded phenylalanine. In an earlier analysis of around 570 of the donors, sequences lacking an unambiguous match to a single V gene segment were excluded. In an earlier analysis of a few hundred of the donors, V segments were called functional above 56.7% productive rearrangements and were called segregating when the between-donor standard deviation exceeded 5%. A statistical classification framework was developed to diagnose cytomegalovirus status using the catalog of TCR beta chain sequences. In a later analysis, V and J genes were assigned by comparing TCR nucleotide sequences against IMGT/GENE-DB human TR gene sequences. Using the TCRdist pipeline, a later analysis assigned CDR3 sequences along with most-parsimonious VDJ recombination scenarios. In a later analysis, each TCR beta chain was defined by its CDR3 amino acid sequence together with its V-gene family, and reads without a unique V-gene family were excluded. A later analysis removed 592 highly shared, low-generation-probability nucleotide sequences to deal with suspected cross-contamination and a sequencing artifact. A later analysis calculated a clonal expansion index for each public chain from normalized within-repertoire ranks of inferred template counts. Generation probabilities in a later analysis came from a VDJ recombination model fitted to out-of-frame rearrangements, and those results were checked against IGoR. A later analysis scored TCR-TCR, TCR-HLA and TCR-CMV co-occurrence with hypergeometric tests, applying a repertoire-size bias correction to TCR pairs. To estimate false discovery rates, a later analysis permuted the HLA or CMV assignments 20 times. In a later analysis, co-occurring TCRs were grouped with DBSCAN, and TCRdist sequence similarity was added when clustering was performed within HLA-allele-positive subsets. Co-occurrence clustering excluded repertoires with fewer than 30,000 or more than 120,000 public chains, plus five with anomalous nucleotide sharing. In its TCRdb copy, this immuneACCESS table keeps in-frame sequences only and misses some clones. Where compared with another copy, unresolved V genes explain less than half of these, and the others have no known cause. That table gives V, J and clone size, and the DNA gave D and trimming. For this sample there are about 180,000 clones; 77% appear just once. In total, the top ten clones hold roughly 3.5% of the sample.

From the cysteine up to the phenylalanine, the CDR3 has a length of 13 residues. The only DNA kept is the CDR3, 39 bases in frame from the first base. CDR1 and CDR2 (GTSNPN, SVGIG) derive from the germline V gene (reference sequence). Trimming takes 3 bases from V and 6 bases from J, and the germline ends sit 14 bases apart. What the work shows at the level of the full study, not this receptor alone: When HLA alleles, especially DR and DQ, strongly co-occurred, attributing TCR associations to individual alleles was difficult. HLA typing was unavailable for some donors at each locus, so association tests used only the typed subset. Correlated functional status among segregating V segments might reflect linkage disequilibrium, but an unknown experimental factor could not be ruled out. A later analysis associated about 17,000 TCR beta sequences with specific HLA alleles at a false discovery rate of 0.05. The classifier was reported to diagnose cytomegalovirus status with high specificity and sensitivity in both the original and validation cohorts. The study gave a list of about 150 TCR beta chains associated with cytomegalovirus. A later genetic analysis associated a missense DCLRE1C variant with V-gene and J-gene trimming of TCR beta chains, and an independent cohort replicated the association. According to a later analysis, TCR association rates differed among HLA loci, with DRB1 alleles showing the most associated TCRs and HLA-C alleles showing the fewest. Immune exposure information for the cohort was limited to CMV serostatus. A few of the identified cytomegalovirus-associated TCR beta chains were confirmed in vitro to be specific for cytomegalovirus antigens. A further reported finding was that TCR beta sequences accurately predicted the HLA-A and HLA-B alleles for most subjects in the first cohort. A later analysis found that most CMV-associated TCR beta chains appeared HLA-restricted, with HLA associations seemingly driven largely by CMV exposure. A later analysis found that HLA-associated TCR beta chains were more clonally expanded and had lower generation probabilities than equally common non-associated chains. Approximately 16 rarely observed V segments, including chromosome 9 orphons, were excluded from the earlier analysis of about 500 of the donors because counts were too low. Some IMGT-functional V segments, including TRBV6-2 and TRBV6-3, could not be told apart with the 87-base-pair reads, so those segments were excluded. In a later genetic analysis, fewer N-insertions in productive TCRs were reported among donors in an Asian-associated ancestry cluster than the approximately 670-donor mean. An earlier analysis of 450 to 750 of the donors showed that most TCR beta V segments appeared in productive rearrangements either about 87% or about 30% of the time, which broadly matched IMGT annotations. Sequencing depth was assumed to be roughly uniform across donors in the presence/absence analyses, though that assumption may not hold. The authors suggested that the approach could potentially be extended to other disease states and immunological phenotypes. The sequencing pipeline was judged likely to have produced a cluster of highly shared sequence variants as a technical artifact. Across donors, most TCR sequences were observed very rarely, whereas some public TCRs were present in many individuals. A later analysis reported that several top co-occurrence clusters appeared linked to parvovirus B19, influenza, CMV and Epstein-Barr virus. In this cohort, only TCR beta chains were sequenced, and detectable features were limited by the absence of alpha or paired-chain data.

The cohort was made up of 650 to 700 healthy bone marrow donors. All cohort members were sampled while nominally healthy, although unrecorded immune exposures were likely present. The donor was CMV seropositive and belonged to the group of some 290 seropositive cohort members. Every donor gave a peripheral blood sample, and the peripheral blood mononuclear cells from that sample were used for TCR beta sequencing. Genomic DNA extraction from the blood cell samples was performed with the Qiagen DNeasy Blood Extraction Kit. Concerning this clone itself: Its target antigen remains unknown. No per-base quality is available; no much larger clone lies one base away.

Recombination joined TRBV30 with TRBJ1-1; the D gene is possibly TRBD1, with 6 bases matching. This receptor was taken from a woman aged 60-75 years in good health and CMV-seropositive. The sample taken for sequencing was PBMCs. The sequenced DNA is TGTGCCTGGAGCCGAACGGACAGCTCTGAAGCTTTCTTT. Translated, it gives CAWSRTDSSEAFF.